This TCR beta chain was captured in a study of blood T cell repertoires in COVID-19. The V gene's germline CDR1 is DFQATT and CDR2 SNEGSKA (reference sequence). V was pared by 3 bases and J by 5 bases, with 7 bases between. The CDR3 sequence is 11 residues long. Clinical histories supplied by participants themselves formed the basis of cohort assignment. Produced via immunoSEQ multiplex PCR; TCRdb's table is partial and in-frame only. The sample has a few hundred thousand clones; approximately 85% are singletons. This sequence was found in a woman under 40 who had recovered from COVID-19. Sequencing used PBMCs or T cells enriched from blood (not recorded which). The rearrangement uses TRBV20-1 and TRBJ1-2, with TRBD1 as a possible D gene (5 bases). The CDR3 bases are TGCAGTGCTAGTCGACAGTATGGCTACACCTTC. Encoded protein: CSASRQYGYTF.